This T cell receptor beta chain was recovered during a study of T cells in Graves' hyperthyroidism and ophthalmopathy. This clonotype has only a few counts. The antigen remains undetermined. Patients having uncontrolled infection, another autoimmune disease, pregnancy or lactation were not included. An approximately 9.8 ml volume of fresh peripheral blood provided the PBMCs. This CDR3 has 13 residues. CDR1 LNHDA and CDR2 SQIVND come from the germline V gene (reference sequence). V was clipped by 8 bases and J by 5 bases, with 13 bases between them. Amplification of TCR beta CDR3 regions used RNA as the template. The TCR CDR3 first-round RT-PCR relied on the HTBI primer set. Each CDR3 protein is one row after TCRdb ran MiXCR on the multiplex PCR reads. The profile shows about 640,000 distinct CDR3 sequences, about 20% of them singletons. Overall study results and limits: Ophthalmopathy was told apart from stable hyperthyroidism by a 13 V-J model. It was a median about 6 months before onset that the model predicted ophthalmopathy.

Sequencing input: blood. V usage is TRBV19 and J usage is TRBJ1-5, with D unresolved. This clonotype originated in a man aged 25-45 years with Graves' ophthalmopathy. CDR3 loop: CASSQLIDQPQHF. CDR3 in DNA: TGTGCCAGTTCCCAGCTAATTGATCAGCCCCAGCATTTT.